This entry features one T cell receptor beta chain sequence. Germline CDR1 is SQVTM and CDR2 is ANQGSEA. This CDR3 contains 12 residues. V was trimmed by 4 bases and J by 1 base, leaving 7 bases between them. These data originate in a study of blood T cells in healthy people across ages. The second PCR ran roughly 6 to 11 cycles with a sample-barcoded 5' primer and J-beta primers. TCRdb re-called the 5' RACE reads with MiXCR, one entry per CDR3 protein. Among around 800,000 distinct CDR3 sequences listed, about half were seen once. V is TRBV29-1 and J is TRBJ1-1; D remains unclear. This clonotype was sampled from a man older than 75 in good health. The source material was blood. CDR3 DNA: TGCAGCGTTGGGTCGGGGAACACTGAAGCTTTCTTT. Translated: CSVGSGNTEAFF. Complete variable domain (other parts from reference TRBV29-1 and TRBJ1-1): SAVISQKPSRDICQRGTSLTIQCQVDSQVTMMFWYRQQPGQSLTLIATANQGSEATYESGFVIDKFPISRPNLTFSTLTVSNMSPEDSSIYLCSVGSGNTEAFFGQGTRLTVV.